Shown below are 4 T cell receptor beta chains from a single sample sequenced in a study of spatial heterogeneity in lung cancer. The study, taken as a whole, reports: Mutation tallies in tumors tracked expanded intratumoral alpha and beta TCR counts.

From the 5' RACE reads, TCRdb called clonotypes with MiXCR, one entry per CDR3 protein. This sample has 13,000 to 15,000 distinct CDR3 sequences, with approximately 4.5% found just once. Time point specified: sample taken at primary tumor resection. No cognate antigen is known for these TCRs. The sequencing used lung tumor tissue, collected at surgery. These TCRs come from a female donor with early-stage non-small cell lung cancer.

Many counts were recorded for this clonotype. This beta chain appears as a stray read in a library generated for alpha chains; its size is not informative. V gene TRBV20-1 combines with J gene TRBJ2-3; no definite D call. Trimming shortened V by 3 bases and J by 2 bases, and 15 bases separated the two germline ends. The CDR3 has 15 residues. CDR1 is DFQATT, CDR2 SNEGSKA, per germline (reference sequence). CDR3 nucleotide sequence: TGCAGTGCTAGCCGCGGTGTAGGGCTCACAGATACGCAGTATTTT. Its protein product is CSASRGVGLTDTQYF.

This clonotype has at least ten counts. Being off target in a library aimed at alpha chains, this beta chain has a size of little meaning. V and J are TRBV4-1 and TRBJ2-5; 7 bases are a match to TRBD1. Germline V CDR1 and CDR2: MGHRA, YSYEKL. The CDR3 covers 16 residues. The junction had 12 bases not matched to a gene; V was cut back by 4 bases and J by 4 bases. CDR3 in amino acids: CASSLNLGQWGETQYF. CDR3 nucleotide sequence: TGCGCCAGCAGCCTAAACCTGGGACAGTGGGGAGAGACCCAGTACTTC.

This clonotype is a singleton in its sample. At one of its ends the junction is not consistent with the germline gene, which may arise from a read error. Because the library targeted alpha chains, this beta chain is an off-target read whose size means little. The V call is TRBV11-2, the J call TRBJ2-1; possible D gene TRBD1, 6 bases. This CDR3 is 15 amino acids long. Per the germline V gene, CDR1 is SGHAT and CDR2 is FQNNGV. The DNA for the CDR3 is TGTGCCAGCAGCTTAGACGACAGGTTTTACAATGGGCAGTTCTTC. This sequence encodes CASSLDDRFYNGQFF.

This clonotype was detected ten times or more. The library was designed around alpha chains, so this beta chain is a stray read whose abundance carries little weight. The rearrangement links TRBV29-1 to TRBJ1-5; tentatively, D is TRBD1 (6 bases). The germline V gene has CDR1 SQVTM and CDR2 ANQGSEA. Trimming stripped 7 bases from V and 4 bases from J, with 11 bases between. The CDR3 loop spans 12 amino acids. The CDR3 reads CSGQQGNQPQHF. The CDR3 nucleotides are TGCAGCGGTCAACAGGGAAATCAGCCCCAGCATTTT.